Listed below are T cell receptor beta chains from one sample, sequenced in a study of cytomegalovirus exposure and HLA in healthy donors. Assay used: immunoSEQ multiplex PCR; TCRdb lists only in-frame clones, some missing. The profile shows about 180,000 clones, around 75% of them singletons. The sample comprised PBMCs. The receptors were gathered from a male donor in good health and CMV-seronegative. CDR3s include the opening cysteine and the closing phenylalanine or tryptophan. The order of the fields is CDR3 protein, CDR3 DNA, clone size, V gene, D gene, J gene. The D gene is left open where the match is weak. Expanded clones get a size class; other rows say once, few or many, or leave the size out.

CDR3 protein: CASSSGTGSYNEQFF
CDR3 DNA: TGTGCCAGCAGCTCCGGGACAGGATCCTACAATGAGCAGTTCTTC
clone size: NA
V gene: TRBV28
D gene: TRBD1
J gene: TRBJ2-1

CDR3 protein: CAWSAGTAPYEQYF
CDR3 DNA: TGTGCCTGGAGTGCCGGGACAGCTCCCTACGAGCAGTACTTC
clone size: few
V gene: TRBV30
D gene: TRBD1
J gene: TRBJ2-7

CDR3 protein: CASSIFGLAGAGEQFF
CDR3 DNA: TGTGCCAGTAGTATCTTCGGACTAGCGGGAGCGGGTGAGCAGTTCTTC
clone size: NA
V gene: TRBV19
D gene: TRBD2
J gene: TRBJ2-1

CDR3 protein: CASSLGDMNTEAFF
CDR3 DNA: TGTGCCAGCAGCTTGGGCGATATGAACACTGAAGCTTTCTTT
clone size: NA
V gene: TRBV11-3
D gene: NA
J gene: TRBJ1-1

CDR3 protein: CAAEPGQGGYTF
CDR3 DNA: TGTGCCGCCGAACCGGGACAGGGGGGCTACACCTTC
clone size: few
V gene: TRBV30
D gene: TRBD1
J gene: TRBJ1-2

CDR3 protein: CASSITSGTYNEQFF
CDR3 DNA: TGTGCCAGCAGCATTACTAGCGGGACCTACAATGAGCAGTTCTTC
clone size: NA
V gene: TRBV6-6
D gene: TRBD2
J gene: TRBJ2-1

CDR3 protein: CASSLDLSSGRDNEQFF
CDR3 DNA: TGTGCCAGCAGCTTAGATCTCTCCAGCGGGAGGGACAATGAGCAGTTCTTC
clone size: few
V gene: TRBV11-2
D gene: TRBD2
J gene: TRBJ2-1

CDR3 protein: CAWRATSGGAGEQYF
CDR3 DNA: TGTGCCTGGAGGGCCACTAGCGGGGGGGCCGGGGAGCAGTACTTC
clone size: NA
V gene: TRBV30
D gene: TRBD2
J gene: TRBJ2-7

CDR3 protein: CASMSWGEEKLFF
CDR3 DNA: TGTGCCAGCATGAGCTGGGGGGAGGAAAAACTGTTTTTT
clone size: NA
V gene: TRBV6-1
D gene: NA
J gene: TRBJ1-4

CDR3 protein: CASSSTGTGVQPQHF
CDR3 DNA: TGTGCCAGCAGTTCAACCGGGACAGGGGTTCAGCCCCAGCATTTT
clone size: NA
V gene: TRBV27
D gene: TRBD1
J gene: TRBJ1-5

CDR3 protein: CASSPTGGGYEQYF
CDR3 DNA: TGCGCCAGCAGCCCCACAGGGGGCGGCTACGAGCAGTACTTC
clone size: NA
V gene: TRBV10-2
D gene: TRBD1
J gene: TRBJ2-7

CDR3 protein: CAWSVLGAGEQPQHF
CDR3 DNA: TGTGCCTGGAGTGTTTTGGGGGCGGGAGAGCAGCCCCAGCATTTT
clone size: NA
V gene: TRBV30
D gene: NA
J gene: TRBJ1-5

CDR3 protein: CASSPSYEQYF
CDR3 DNA: TGTGCCAGCAGCCCTTCCTACGAGCAGTACTTC
clone size: NA
V gene: TRBV7-3
D gene: NA
J gene: TRBJ2-7

CDR3 protein: CAWRPGGTRSNQPQHF
CDR3 DNA: TGTGCCTGGCGGCCAGGGGGTACGAGAAGCAATCAGCCCCAGCATTTT
clone size: NA
V gene: TRBV30
D gene: TRBD1
J gene: TRBJ1-5

CDR3 protein: CASRQTGMQSNEQYF
CDR3 DNA: TGTGCCAGCAGACAAACAGGGATGCAGTCCAACGAGCAGTACTTC
clone size: NA
V gene: TRBV6-5
D gene: NA
J gene: TRBJ2-7

CDR3 protein: CASSVGVGGSSYNEQFF
CDR3 DNA: TGTGCCAGCAGCGTAGGGGTCGGCGGGAGCTCCTACAATGAGCAGTTCTTC
clone size: few
V gene: TRBV9
D gene: TRBD2
J gene: TRBJ2-1

CDR3 protein: CASSSDRGPGAGELFF
CDR3 DNA: TGTGCCAGCAGCTCGGACAGGGGGCCGGGAGCCGGGGAGCTGTTTTTT
clone size: NA
V gene: TRBV7-3
D gene: TRBD1
J gene: TRBJ2-2

CDR3 protein: CASSVGGDSHQPQHF
CDR3 DNA: TGTGCCAGCAGCGTAGGAGGGGACAGTCATCAGCCCCAGCATTTT
clone size: NA
V gene: TRBV9
D gene: TRBD1
J gene: TRBJ1-5

CDR3 protein: CAWSVQGKQYF
CDR3 DNA: TGTGCCTGGAGTGTACAGGGGAAGCAGTACTTC
clone size: NA
V gene: TRBV30
D gene: TRBD1
J gene: TRBJ2-7

CDR3 protein: CASSIGSGNQPQHF
CDR3 DNA: TGTGCCAGTAGTATAGGAAGCGGGAATCAGCCCCAGCATTTT
clone size: NA
V gene: TRBV19
D gene: NA
J gene: TRBJ1-5

CDR3 protein: CASSTDRADNYGYTF
CDR3 DNA: TGTGCCAGTAGTACCGACAGGGCGGATAACTATGGCTACACCTTC
clone size: NA
V gene: TRBV19
D gene: TRBD1
J gene: TRBJ1-2

CDR3 protein: CASSLTGSSEETQYF
CDR3 DNA: TGCGCCAGCAGCTTGACAGGATCGTCAGAAGAGACCCAGTACTTC
clone size: NA
V gene: TRBV5-1
D gene: NA
J gene: TRBJ2-5

CDR3 protein: CASRPVLDSPLHF
CDR3 DNA: TGTGCCAGTAGACCGGTACTGGATTCACCCCTCCACTTT
clone size: few
V gene: TRBV19
D gene: NA
J gene: TRBJ1-6

CDR3 protein: CASSEFGGARGTEAFF
CDR3 DNA: TGTGCCAGCAGTGAATTTGGAGGGGCTCGGGGCACTGAAGCTTTCTTT
clone size: few
V gene: TRBV25-1
D gene: NA
J gene: TRBJ1-1